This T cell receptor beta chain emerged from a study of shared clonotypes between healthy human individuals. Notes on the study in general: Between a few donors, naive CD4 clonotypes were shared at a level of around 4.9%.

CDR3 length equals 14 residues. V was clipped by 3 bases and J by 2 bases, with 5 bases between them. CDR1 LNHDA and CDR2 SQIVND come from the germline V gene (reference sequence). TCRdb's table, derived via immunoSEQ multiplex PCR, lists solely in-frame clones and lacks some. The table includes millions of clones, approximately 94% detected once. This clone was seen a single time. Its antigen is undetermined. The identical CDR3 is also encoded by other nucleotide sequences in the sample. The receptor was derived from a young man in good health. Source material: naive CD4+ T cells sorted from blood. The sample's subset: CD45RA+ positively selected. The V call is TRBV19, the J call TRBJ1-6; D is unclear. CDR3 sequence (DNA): TGTGCCAGTAGTATGGGTCCCTATAATTCACCCCTCCACTTT. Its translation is CASSMGPYNSPLHF.